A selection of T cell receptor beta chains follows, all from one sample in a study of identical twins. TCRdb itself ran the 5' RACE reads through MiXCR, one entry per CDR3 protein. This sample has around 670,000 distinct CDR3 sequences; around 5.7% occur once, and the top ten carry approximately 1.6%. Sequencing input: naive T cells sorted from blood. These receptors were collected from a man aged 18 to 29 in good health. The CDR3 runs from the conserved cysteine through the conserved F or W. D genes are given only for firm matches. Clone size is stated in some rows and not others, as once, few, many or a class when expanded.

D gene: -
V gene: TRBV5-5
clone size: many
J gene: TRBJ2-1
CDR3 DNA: TGTGCCAGCAGCTTGTTCGAAGGACAAGAGCAGTTCTTC
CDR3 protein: CASSLFEGQEQFF

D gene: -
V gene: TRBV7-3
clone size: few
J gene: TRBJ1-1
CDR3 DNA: TGTGCCAGCAGCTCTAGGGGCGGGAAGACTGAAGCTTTCTTT
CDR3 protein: CASSSRGGKTEAFF

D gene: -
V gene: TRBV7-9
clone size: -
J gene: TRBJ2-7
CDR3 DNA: TGTGCCAGCAGCTCAAGATACTTAGCGGACAGCTCCTACGAGCAGTACTTC
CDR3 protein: CASSSRYLADSSYEQYF

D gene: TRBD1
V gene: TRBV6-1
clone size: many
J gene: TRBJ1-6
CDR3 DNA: TGTGCCAGCAGGGAACAGGGGGTTAGATCACCCCTCCACTTT
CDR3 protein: CASREQGVRSPLHF

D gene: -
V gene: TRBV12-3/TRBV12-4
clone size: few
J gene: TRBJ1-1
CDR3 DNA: TGTGCCAGCAGTCCTACAATTGAAGCTTTCTTT
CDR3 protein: CASSPTIEAFF

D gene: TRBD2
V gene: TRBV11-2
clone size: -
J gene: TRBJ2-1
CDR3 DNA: TGTGCCAGCAGCTTACTAGCGGGAGGGGTCTATGAGCAGTTCTTC
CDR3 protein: CASSLLAGGVYEQFF

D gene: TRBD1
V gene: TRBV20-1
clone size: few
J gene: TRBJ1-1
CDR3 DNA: TGCAGTGCTAGGTGGCAGGGGGTGGTCACTGAAGCTTTCTTT
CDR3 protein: CSARWQGVVTEAFF

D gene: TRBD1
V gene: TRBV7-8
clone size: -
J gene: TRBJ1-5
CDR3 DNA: TGTGCCAGCAGCGGACAGGGGTTCAATCAGCCCCAGCATTTT
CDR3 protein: CASSGQGFNQPQHF

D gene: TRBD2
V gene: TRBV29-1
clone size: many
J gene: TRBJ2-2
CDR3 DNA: TGCAGCGCCACCGAGAATAGCGGGCCCGGGGAGCTGTTTTTT
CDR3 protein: CSATENSGPGELFF

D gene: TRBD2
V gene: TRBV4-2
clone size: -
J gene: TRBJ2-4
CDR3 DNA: TGTGCCAGCAGCCAAGATAGGGGTGGGGGAGGGGCCAAAAACATTCAGTACTTC
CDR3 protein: CASSQDRGGGGAKNIQYF

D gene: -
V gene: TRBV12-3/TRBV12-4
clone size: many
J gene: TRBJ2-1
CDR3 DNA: TGTGCCAGCCACCAGAGCTCCTACAATGAGCAGTTCTTC
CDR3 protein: CASHQSSYNEQFF

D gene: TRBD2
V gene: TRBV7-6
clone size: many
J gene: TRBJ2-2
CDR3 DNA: TGTGCCAGCAGGGGACTAGAGGTTGCCGGGGAGCTGTTTTTT
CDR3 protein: CASRGLEVAGELFF

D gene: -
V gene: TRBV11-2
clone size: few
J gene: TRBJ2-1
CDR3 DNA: TGTGCCAGCGGGGCGGGACTGAGCTCCTACAATGAGCAGTTCTTC
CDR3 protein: CASGAGLSSYNEQFF

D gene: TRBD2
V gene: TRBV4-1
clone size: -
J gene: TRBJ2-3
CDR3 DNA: TGCGCCAGCAGCCAAGAGGCCCTGGCGGGAGGGCCATCAAAGCAGTATTTT
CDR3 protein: CASSQEALAGGPSKQYF

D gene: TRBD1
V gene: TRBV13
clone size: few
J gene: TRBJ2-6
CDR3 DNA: TGTGCCAGCAGCTTGGACAGGAGTGTCTCTGGGGCCAACGTCCTGACTTTC
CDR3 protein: CASSLDRSVSGANVLTF

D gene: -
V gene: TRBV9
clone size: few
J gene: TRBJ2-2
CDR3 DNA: TGTGCCAGCAGCGCAGGGACTCCCGGGGAGCTGTTTTTT
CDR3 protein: CASSAGTPGELFF

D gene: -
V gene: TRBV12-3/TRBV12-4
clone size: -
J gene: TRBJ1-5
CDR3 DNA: TGTGCCAGCAGTTTAGACGGAACTCTAAGCAATCAGCCCCAGCATTTT
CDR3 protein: CASSLDGTLSNQPQHF

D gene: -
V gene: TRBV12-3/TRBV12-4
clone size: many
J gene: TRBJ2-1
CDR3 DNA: TGTGCCAGCAGTCCAATGTTTCCTAGCTCCTACAATGAGCAGTTCTTC
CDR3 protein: CASSPMFPSSYNEQFF

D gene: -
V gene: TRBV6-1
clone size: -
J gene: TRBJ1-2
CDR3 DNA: TGTGCCAGCAGTGAAAGTCCAGAAATCTATGGCTACACCTTC
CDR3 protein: CASSESPEIYGYTF

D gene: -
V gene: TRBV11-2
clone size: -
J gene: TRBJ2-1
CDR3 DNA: TGTGCCAGCAGCTTTGAAACCTACAATGAGCAGTTCTTC
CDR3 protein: CASSFETYNEQFF

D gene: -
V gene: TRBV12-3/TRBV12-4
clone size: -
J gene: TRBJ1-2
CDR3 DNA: TGTGCCAGCAGTACCGCGGGCGGATACGGCTACACCTTC
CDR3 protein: CASSTAGGYGYTF

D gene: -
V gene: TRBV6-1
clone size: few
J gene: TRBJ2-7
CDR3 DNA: TGTGCCAGCAGTCCTACGCTTTTCCCAGGGGTCTTTTCTTCGTACGAGCAGTACTTC
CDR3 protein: CASSPTLFPGVFSSYEQYF

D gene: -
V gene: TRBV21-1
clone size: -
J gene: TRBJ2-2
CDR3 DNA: TGTGCCAGCGTCAAAGGGGTCTCGAACACCGGGGAGCTGTTTTTT
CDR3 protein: CASVKGVSNTGELFF

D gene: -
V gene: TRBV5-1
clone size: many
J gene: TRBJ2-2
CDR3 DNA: TGTGCCAGCAGTTCTATCGGGGAGCTGTTTTTT
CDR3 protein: CASSSIGELFF

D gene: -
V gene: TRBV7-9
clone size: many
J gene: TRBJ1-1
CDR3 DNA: TGTGCCAGCAGCCCCGCTGGGGCCACTGAAGCTTTCTTT
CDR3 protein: CASSPAGATEAFF

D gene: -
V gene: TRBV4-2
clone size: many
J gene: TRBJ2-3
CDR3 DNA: TGTGCCAGCAGCCAAGCCGAGGGGGGAGGCACAGATACGCAGTATTTT
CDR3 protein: CASSQAEGGGTDTQYF

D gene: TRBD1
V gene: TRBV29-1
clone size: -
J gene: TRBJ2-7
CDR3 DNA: TGCAGCGTCGCCGGGGACAGGGGGTACTACGAGCAGTACTTC
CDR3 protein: CSVAGDRGYYEQYF

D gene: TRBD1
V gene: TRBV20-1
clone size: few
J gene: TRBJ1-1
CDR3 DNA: TGCAGTGCTACCCTCGGGACAGGGGATACTGAAGCTTTCTTT
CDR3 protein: CSATLGTGDTEAFF

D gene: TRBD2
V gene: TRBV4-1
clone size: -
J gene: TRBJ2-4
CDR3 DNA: TGCGCCAGCAGTGCGTTCGGACTAGCGGGAGTGCGGTACTTC
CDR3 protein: CASSAFGLAGVRYF

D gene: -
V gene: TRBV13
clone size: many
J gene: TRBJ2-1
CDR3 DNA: TGTGCCAGCAGTCCTGCTAAAGGATCCTACAATGAGCAGTTCTTC
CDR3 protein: CASSPAKGSYNEQFF

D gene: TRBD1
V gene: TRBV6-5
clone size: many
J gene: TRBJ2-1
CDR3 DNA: TGTGCCAGCAGTTCGGGACAGAACTCCTACAATGAGCAGTTCTTC
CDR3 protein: CASSSGQNSYNEQFF

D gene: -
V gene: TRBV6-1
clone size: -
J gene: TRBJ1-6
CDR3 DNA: TGTGTACAGCGGGATAATTCACCCCTCCACTTT
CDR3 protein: CVQRDNSPLHF

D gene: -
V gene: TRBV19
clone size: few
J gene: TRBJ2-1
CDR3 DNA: TGTGCCAGTTCGGGGGCCACCTACTACAATGAGCAGTTCTTC
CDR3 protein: CASSGATYYNEQFF

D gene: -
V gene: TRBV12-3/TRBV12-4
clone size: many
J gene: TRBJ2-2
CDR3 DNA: TGTGCCAGTGCGAGCCGGACCGGGGAGCTGTTTTTT
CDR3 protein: CASASRTGELFF

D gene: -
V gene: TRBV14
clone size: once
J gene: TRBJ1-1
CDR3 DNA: TGTGCCAGCAGAACCCACAGGGACTATGAAGCTTTCTTT
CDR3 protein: CASRTHRDYEAFF

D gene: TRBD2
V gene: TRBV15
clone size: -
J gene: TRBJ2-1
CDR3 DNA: TGTGCCACCAGCAGATCACCGGGACTAGCGGGCAATGAGCAGTTCTTC
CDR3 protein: CATSRSPGLAGNEQFF

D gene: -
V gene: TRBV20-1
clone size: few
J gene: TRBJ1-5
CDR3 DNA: TGCAGTGCTGGCCAGGGTAGGGGGGAGCCCCAGCATTTT
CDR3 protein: CSAGQGRGEPQHF

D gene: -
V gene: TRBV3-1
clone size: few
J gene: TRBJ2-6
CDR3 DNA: TGTGCCAGCAGCCGGACAACCACTTGGACAGTTTCCGGGGCCAACGTCCTGACTTTC
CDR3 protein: CASSRTTTWTVSGANVLTF

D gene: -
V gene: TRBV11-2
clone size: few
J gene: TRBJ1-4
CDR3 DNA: TGTGCCAGCAGCTTAGACCGGCAGCCTAATGAAAAACTGTTTTTT
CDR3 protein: CASSLDRQPNEKLFF

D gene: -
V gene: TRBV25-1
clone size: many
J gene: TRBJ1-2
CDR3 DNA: TGTGCCAGCAGTGAATTAGGGCCAGACAACAATGGCTACACCTTC
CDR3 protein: CASSELGPDNNGYTF

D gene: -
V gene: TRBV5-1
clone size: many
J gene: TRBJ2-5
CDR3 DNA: TGTGCCAGCAGCTTGGCCTCAGAGACCCAGTACTTC
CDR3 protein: CASSLASETQYF

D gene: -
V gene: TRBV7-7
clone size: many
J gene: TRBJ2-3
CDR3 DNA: TGTGCCAGCAGCTTAAGGGAGGCAGATACGCAGTATTTT
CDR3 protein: CASSLREADTQYF

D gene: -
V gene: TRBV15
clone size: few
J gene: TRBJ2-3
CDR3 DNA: TGTGCCACCAGCAGAGATTCCGGCGGCACAGATACGCAGTATTTT
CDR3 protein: CATSRDSGGTDTQYF

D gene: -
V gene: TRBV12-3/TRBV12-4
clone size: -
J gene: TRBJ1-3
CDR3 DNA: TGTGCCAGCAGTTTATTTCAGGGCTCTGGAAACACCATATATTTT
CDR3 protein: CASSLFQGSGNTIYF

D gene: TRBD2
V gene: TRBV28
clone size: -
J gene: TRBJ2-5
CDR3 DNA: TGTGCCAGCCACATAGCGGGAGGGCAGCGGACCCAGTACTTC
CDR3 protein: CASHIAGGQRTQYF

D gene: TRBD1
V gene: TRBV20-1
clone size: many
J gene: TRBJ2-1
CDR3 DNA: TGCAGTGCTAGAGAAAGACAGGGATCCTACAATGAGCAGTTCTTC
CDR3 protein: CSARERQGSYNEQFF

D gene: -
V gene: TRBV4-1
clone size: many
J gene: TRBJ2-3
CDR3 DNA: TGCGCCAGCAGCGACCGGGCCAAGAAAAGCACAGATACGCAGTATTTT
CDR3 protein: CASSDRAKKSTDTQYF

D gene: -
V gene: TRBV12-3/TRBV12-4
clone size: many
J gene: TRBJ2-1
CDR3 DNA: TGTGCCAGCAGTTTTGTCAACAATGAGCAGTTCTTC
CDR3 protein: CASSFVNNEQFF

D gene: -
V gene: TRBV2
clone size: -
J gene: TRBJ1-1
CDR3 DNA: TGTGCCAGCAGTGTCTCCTCGACAGTGAACACTGAAGCTTTCTTT
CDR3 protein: CASSVSSTVNTEAFF

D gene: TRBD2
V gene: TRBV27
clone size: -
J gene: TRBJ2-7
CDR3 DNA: TGTGCCAGCAGTCCAACTAGCGGACAGAGGGGGGAGCAGTACTTC
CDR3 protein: CASSPTSGQRGEQYF

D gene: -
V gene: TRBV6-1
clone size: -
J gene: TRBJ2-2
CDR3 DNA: TGTGCCAGCAGCCCTATAGCGGAATCGAACACCGGGGAGCTGTTTTTT
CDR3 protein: CASSPIAESNTGELFF

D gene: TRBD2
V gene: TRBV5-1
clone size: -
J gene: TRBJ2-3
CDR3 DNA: TGCGCCAGCAGCCTGGGACTAGCGGAAGGAAATACGCAGTATTTT
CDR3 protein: CASSLGLAEGNTQYF

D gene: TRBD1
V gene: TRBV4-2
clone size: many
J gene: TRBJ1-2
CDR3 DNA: TGTGCCAGCAGCCAAACCGGGACAGTGGGCTACACCTTC
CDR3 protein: CASSQTGTVGYTF

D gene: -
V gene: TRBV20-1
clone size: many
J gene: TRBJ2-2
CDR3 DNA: TGCAGTGCTAGGGATCGAGAACTTAACACCGGGGAGCTGTTTTTT
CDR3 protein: CSARDRELNTGELFF